A single sample gave rise to the 22 T cell receptor beta chains below, sequenced in a study of T cell responses to AZD1222 COVID-19 vaccine. Assay: immunoSEQ multiplex PCR; the TCRdb copy retains only in-frame clones and omits some. The table shows some 67,000 clones, with roughly 80% occurring only once. The specimen comprised peripheral blood, sampled 28 days after the second AZD1222 dose. The receptors derive from an adult who received the AZD1222 COVID-19 vaccine.

This clone was counted a single time. The V gene is TRBV4-1, the J gene TRBJ2-1, with a weak D call TRBD1 (6 bases). The CDR3 sequence is 17 residues long. Germline V gene lookup returns CDR1 MGHRA and CDR2 YSYEKL. V lost 4 bases and J lost 6, with 22 bases in between. CDR3: CASSPRGRFRGGNEQFF. The CDR3 DNA follows: TGCGCCAGCAGCCCCCGAGGGCGGTTTAGAGGGGGCAATGAGCAGTTCTTC.

V gene TRBV18 combines with J gene TRBJ1-1, with D unresolved. There are 12 residues in the CDR3. The germline V gene has CDR1 KGHSH and CDR2 LQKENI. With 3 bases removed from V and 4 bases from J, the gap between germline ends came to 6 bases. CDR3 protein: CASSPAGTEAFF. The CDR3 DNA reads TGTGCCAGCTCACCCGCGGGCACTGAAGCTTTCTTT.

The chain combines TRBV28 with TRBJ2-7; 7 nucleotides align to TRBD1. The CDR3 consists of 14 residues. Germline CDR1 MDHEN, CDR2 SYDVKM. V trimming: 3 bases; J trimming: 3 bases; junction bases outside the gene matches: 5. The CDR3 nucleotides read TGTGCCAGCAGTTTCGGCGGACAGGTCTACGAGCAGTACTTC. Protein product: CASSFGGQVYEQYF. Full variable domain (outside the CDR3, taken from reference TRBV28 and TRBJ2-7): DVKVTQSSRYLVKRTGEKVFLECVQDMDHENMFWYRQDPGLGLRLIYFSYDVKMKEKGDIPEGYSVSREKKERFSLILESASTNQTSMYLCASSFGGQVYEQYFGPGTRLTVT.

The chain joins TRBV28 to TRBJ2-1; 7 nucleotides line up with TRBD2. The junction had 8 bases not matched to a gene; V was cut back by 6 bases and J by 0 bases. CDR3 size: 16 residues. Germline V gene sequence: CDR1 MDHEN, CDR2 SYDVKM. As DNA, the CDR3 is TGTGCCAGCAGACCCAGCGGGGCAACCTCCTACAATGAGCAGTTCTTC. Translated: CASRPSGATSYNEQFF.

This rearrangement joins TRBV4-1 to TRBJ2-5; 9 bases map to TRBD2. The CDR3 totals 16 residues. The V and J ends lost 4 bases and 3 bases, in that order; junction bases with no gene match: 9. Germline CDR1 is MGHRA and CDR2 is YSYEKL. The CDR3 is CASSLGWLAGEETQYF. DNA of the CDR3: TGCGCCAGCAGCCTGGGTTGGTTAGCGGGGGAAGAGACCCAGTACTTC.

The chain couples TRBV11-2 to TRBJ1-5; D is uncertain. V was shortened by 6 bases and J by 0 bases, with 12 bases between the two germline ends. There are 15 residues in the CDR3. In germline, CDR1 is SGHAT, CDR2 FQNNGV. The CDR3: CASSDPFLSNQPQHF. The CDR3 DNA sequence: TGTGCCAGCAGTGATCCATTCCTTAGCAATCAGCCCCAGCATTTT.

The rearrangement links TRBV5-6 to TRBJ2-1; a possible D gene is TRBD1 (5 bases). Looked up from germline, CDR1 is SGHDT and CDR2 is YYEEEE. The ends were cut back, 4 bases at V and 8 bases at J, with 10 bases in the middle. This CDR3 is built from 12 residues. This chain's CDR3 is CASSKDTDEQFF. CDR3 DNA: TGTGCCAGCAGCAAGGACACCGATGAGCAGTTCTTC.

The V and J genes are TRBV28 and TRBJ2-7; TRBD2 matches 14 bases. CDR1 and CDR2 from the germline V gene are MDHEN and SYDVKM. The V gene end was trimmed by 7 bases and the J gene end by 4 bases; junction bases not matched to a gene: 3. The CDR3 contains 14 residues. CDR3 sequence reads: CASKTSGGGYEQYF. CDR3 DNA: TGTGCCAGCAAGACTAGCGGGGGGGGTTACGAGCAGTACTTC.

V and J are TRBV5-6 and TRBJ1-1; D not certain. V lost 3 bases, J lost 6 bases, and 15 bases lay in between. The CDR3 consists of 14 residues. Germline CDR1 is SGHDT and CDR2 is YYEEEE. The CDR3 sequence is CASSYVSYLSEAFF. The CDR3 DNA is TGTGCCAGCAGCTATGTTTCTTATTTGTCTGAAGCTTTCTTT.

The V call is TRBV13, the J call TRBJ2-7; 9 bases line up with TRBD1. With 5 bases clipped from V and 2 bases from J, the junction kept 7 bases outside the gene matches. Germline loops: CDR1 PRHDT, CDR2 FYEKMQ (reference sequence). This CDR3 is 15 amino acids long. DNA for the CDR3: TGTGCCAGCAGCACCTGGGACAGGGAACCCTACGAGCAGTACTTC. This codes for CASSTWDREPYEQYF. The complete variable domain, with remaining parts taken from reference TRBV13 and TRBJ2-7, reads AAGVIQSPRHLIKEKRETATLKCYPIPRHDTVYWYQQGPGQDPQFLISFYEKMQSDKGSIPDRFSAQQFSDYHSELNMSSLELGDSALYFCASSTWDREPYEQYFGPGTRLTVT.

DNA of the CDR3: TGTGCCAGTTGGACAGGGGGCAAAACGTACAATGAGCAGTTCTTC. Amino acid sequence: CASWTGGKTYNEQFF. The V and J genes are TRBV28 and TRBJ2-1; 11 bases map to TRBD1. Trimming removed 9 bases from V and 4 bases from J; junction bases left unmatched: 8. The CDR3 loop spans 15 amino acids. In germline, CDR1 is MDHEN, CDR2 SYDVKM.

This chain uses TRBV7-9 with TRBJ2-4; D not certain. Germline V gives CDR1 SEHNR, CDR2 FQNEAQ (reference sequence). The ends were cut back, 5 bases at V and 6 bases at J, with 8 bases in the middle. The CDR3 is made up of 12 amino acids. CDR3 protein: CASSPGVNIQYF. As DNA, the CDR3 is TGTGCCAGCAGCCCAGGTGTAAACATTCAGTACTTC.

The rearrangement links TRBV4-3 to TRBJ1-2; tentatively, D is TRBD1 (5 bases). The germline V gene has CDR1 LGHNA and CDR2 YSLEER. The CDR3 is 14 amino acids. V lost 5 bases and J 10 bases, leaving 20 bases between the germline ends. The CDR3 region is CASSSEKTGPVYTF. In DNA form, the CDR3 reads TGCGCCAGCAGCTCAGAAAAGACGGGGCCTGTCTACACCTTC.

The chain couples TRBV19 to TRBJ2-1; maybe TRBD2 (6 bases). V was pared by 3 bases and J by 8 bases, with 17 bases between. This CDR3 region has 15 residues. Per germline, CDR1 LNHDA and CDR2 SQIVND (reference sequence). In DNA form, the CDR3 reads TGTGCCAGTAGTATTCCCGGGACTCATAAGTATGAGCAGTTCTTC. Encoded protein: CASSIPGTHKYEQFF.

This chain uses TRBV6-1 with TRBJ2-3; no reliable D call. V was shortened by 3 bases and J by 7 bases, with 8 bases between the two germline ends. This CDR3 comprises 12 residues. The V gene's germline CDR1 is MNHNS and CDR2 SASEGT. The CDR3 coding sequence is TGTGCCAGCAGTGATTGGGGTTATACGCAGTATTTT. It encodes CASSDWGYTQYF.

The chain carries TRBV11-3 and TRBJ2-1; D possibly corresponds to TRBD1 (5 bases). The CDR3 contains 15 residues. V dropped 5 bases and J dropped 2 bases, with 13 bases sitting between them. Germline V gene sequence: CDR1 SGHNT, CDR2 YENEEA. CDR3 coding DNA: TGTGCCAGCAGCCCCAGGAAGGGGCCCTACAATGAGCAGTTCTTC. Translating gives CASSPRKGPYNEQFF.

The chain carries TRBV28 and TRBJ2-5; 9 bases fit TRBD1. The CDR3 covers 17 residues. Per germline, CDR1 MDHEN and CDR2 SYDVKM. V was pared by 5 bases and J by 3 bases, with 13 bases of the junction left unmatched. CDR3 in amino acids: CASSGLRVGTGKETQYF. CDR3 sequence (DNA): TGTGCCAGCAGTGGTCTTCGAGTGGGGACAGGGAAAGAGACCCAGTACTTC.

This chain uses TRBV2 with TRBJ2-3; no clear D. Germline-derived CDR1 and CDR2 are SNHLY and FYNNEI. The germline V and J ends were trimmed by 2 bases and 0 bases, with 6 bases remaining between them. CDR3 length: 14 residues. The CDR3 protein is CASSEWASTDTQYF. The CDR3 DNA follows: TGTGCCAGCAGTGAATGGGCTAGCACAGATACGCAGTATTTT.

V and J are TRBV14 and TRBJ1-6; no firm D call. Germline CDR1 is SGHDN and CDR2 is FVKESK. The length of the CDR3 is 15 residues. V gave up 4 bases and J gave up 8 bases, with 15 bases separating them. The CDR3 DNA reads as TGTGCCAGCAGCCGCGAATTGGACGGGTATTCACCCCTCCACTTT. Encoded protein: CASSRELDGYSPLHF.

The CDR3 region is CASSWLPGTNTEAFF. CDR3 sequence (DNA): TGTGCCAGCAGCTGGCTCCCCGGGACGAACACTGAAGCTTTCTTT. The chain is built from TRBV5-6 and TRBJ1-1, with D tentatively TRBD1 (5 bases). Trimming shortened V by 3 bases and J by 1 base, and 13 bases separated the two germline ends. Germline-derived CDR1 and CDR2 are SGHDT and YYEEEE. CDR3 length: 15 residues.

This chain links TRBV5-1 with TRBJ1-2, with 10 positions matching TRBD1. Unmatched junction bases numbered 10, after V lost 4 bases and J lost 7 bases. This CDR3 has 15 residues. Germline values: CDR1 SGHRS, CDR2 YFSETQ. The CDR3 region has the DNA TGCGCCAGCAGCCTACGGGGGGACAGGGGAGGTGGCTACACCTTC. Encoded protein: CASSLRGDRGGGYTF.

This clone was observed once. The CDR3, as DNA: TGTGCCAGAAGCCCCTACACCGGGGAGCTGTTTTTT. Its protein product is CARSPYTGELFF. The genes are TRBV7-5 and TRBJ2-2; TRBD2, the D gene given by the table, was not confirmed from the DNA. TRBV7-5 is a pseudogene segment. This CDR3 is built from 12 residues.